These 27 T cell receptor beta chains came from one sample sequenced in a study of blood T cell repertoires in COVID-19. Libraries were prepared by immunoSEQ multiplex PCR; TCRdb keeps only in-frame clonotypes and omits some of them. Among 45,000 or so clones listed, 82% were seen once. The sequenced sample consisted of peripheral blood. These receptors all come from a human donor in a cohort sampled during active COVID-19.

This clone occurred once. The CDR3 is CATSRDQGFNYGYTF. The CDR3 DNA is TGTGCCACCAGCAGAGATCAGGGCTTTAACTATGGCTACACCTTC. The chain couples TRBV15 to TRBJ1-2; TRBD1 is a possible D gene (5 bases). V was pared by 0 bases and J by 1 base, with 9 bases between. The CDR3 totals 15 residues. CDR1 is LNHNV and CDR2 is YYDKDF in the germline V gene (reference sequence).

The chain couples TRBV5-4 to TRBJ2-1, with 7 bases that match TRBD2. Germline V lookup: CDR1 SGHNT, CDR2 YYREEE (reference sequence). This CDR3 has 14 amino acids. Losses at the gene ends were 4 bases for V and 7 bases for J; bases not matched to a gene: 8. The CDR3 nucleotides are TGTGCCAGCAGCCGACTAGCTTGGGGGAATGAGCAGTTCTTC. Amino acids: CASSRLAWGNEQFF.

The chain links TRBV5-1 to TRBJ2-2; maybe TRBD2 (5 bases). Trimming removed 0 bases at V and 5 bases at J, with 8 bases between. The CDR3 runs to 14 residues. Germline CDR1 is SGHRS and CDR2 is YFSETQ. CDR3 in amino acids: CASSLETGTGELFF. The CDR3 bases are TGCGCCAGCAGCTTGGAGACGGGAACCGGGGAGCTGTTTTTT.

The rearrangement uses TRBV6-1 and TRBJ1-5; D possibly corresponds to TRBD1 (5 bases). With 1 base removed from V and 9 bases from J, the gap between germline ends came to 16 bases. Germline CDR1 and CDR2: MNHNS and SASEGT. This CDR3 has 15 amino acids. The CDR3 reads CASSEGGWGDGPQHF. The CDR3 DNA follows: TGTGCCAGCAGTGAAGGGGGTTGGGGGGACGGGCCCCAGCATTTT.

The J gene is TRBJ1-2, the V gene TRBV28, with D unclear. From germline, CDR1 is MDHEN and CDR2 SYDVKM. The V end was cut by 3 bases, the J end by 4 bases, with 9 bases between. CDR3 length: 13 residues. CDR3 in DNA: TGTGCCAGCAGTTTGGGCAGCCTCTATGGCTACACCTTC. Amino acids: CASSLGSLYGYTF.

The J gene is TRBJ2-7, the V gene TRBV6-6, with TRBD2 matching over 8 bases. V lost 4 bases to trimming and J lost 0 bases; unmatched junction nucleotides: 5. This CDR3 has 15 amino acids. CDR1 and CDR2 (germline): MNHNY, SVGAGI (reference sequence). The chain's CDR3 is CASSLGGTSSYEQYF. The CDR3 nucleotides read TGTGCCAGCAGTTTGGGCGGGACTAGCTCCTACGAGCAGTACTTC.

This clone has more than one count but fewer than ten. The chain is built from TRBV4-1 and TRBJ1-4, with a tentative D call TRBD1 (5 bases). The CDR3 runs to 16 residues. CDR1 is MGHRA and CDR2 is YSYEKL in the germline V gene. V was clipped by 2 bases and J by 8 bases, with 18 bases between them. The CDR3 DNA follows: TGCGCCAGCAGCCAACGTGTGGCAGGGCCAGGAGAAAAACTGTTTTTT. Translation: CASSQRVAGPGEKLFF.

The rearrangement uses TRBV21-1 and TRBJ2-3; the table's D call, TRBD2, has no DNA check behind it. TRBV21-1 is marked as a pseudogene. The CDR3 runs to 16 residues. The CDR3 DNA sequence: TGTGCCAGCAGCAAACTCCCCAGCGGCTACACAGATACGCAGTATTTT. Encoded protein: CASSKLPSGYTDTQYF.

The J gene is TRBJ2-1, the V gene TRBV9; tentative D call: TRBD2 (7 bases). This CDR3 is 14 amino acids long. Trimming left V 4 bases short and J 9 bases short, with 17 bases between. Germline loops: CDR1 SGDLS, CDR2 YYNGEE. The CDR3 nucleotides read TGTGCCAGCAGCCCGCGGACTAGAGGGGGTGAGCAGTTCTTC. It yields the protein CASSPRTRGGEQFF.

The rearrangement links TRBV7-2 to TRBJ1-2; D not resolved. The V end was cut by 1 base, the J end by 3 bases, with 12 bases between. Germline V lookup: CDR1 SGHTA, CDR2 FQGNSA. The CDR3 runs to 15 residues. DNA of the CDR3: TGTGCCAGCAGCTTAGACGGCGGAACATACTATGGCTACACCTTC. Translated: CASSLDGGTYYGYTF.

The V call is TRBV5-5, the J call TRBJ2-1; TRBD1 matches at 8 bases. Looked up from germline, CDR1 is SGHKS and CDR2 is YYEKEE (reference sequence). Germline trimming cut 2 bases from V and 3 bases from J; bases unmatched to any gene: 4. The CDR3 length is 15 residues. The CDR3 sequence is CASSLLGQGYNEQFF. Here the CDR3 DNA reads TGTGCCAGCAGCTTATTAGGACAGGGCTACAATGAGCAGTTCTTC. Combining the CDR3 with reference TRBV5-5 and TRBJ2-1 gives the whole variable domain DAGVTQSPTHLIKTRGQQVTLRCSPISGHKSVSWYQQVLGQGPQFIFQYYEKEERGRGNFPDRFSARQFPNYSSELNVNALLLGDSALYLCASSLLGQGYNEQFFGPGTRLTVL.

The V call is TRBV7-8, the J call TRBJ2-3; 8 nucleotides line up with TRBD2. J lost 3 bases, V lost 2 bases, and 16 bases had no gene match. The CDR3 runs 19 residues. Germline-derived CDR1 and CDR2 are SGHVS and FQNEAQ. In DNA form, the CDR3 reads TGTGCCAGCAGCTTAAGGGGAGAAGCGGGAGCCTTAACAACAGATACGCAGTATTTT. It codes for CASSLRGEAGALTTDTQYF.

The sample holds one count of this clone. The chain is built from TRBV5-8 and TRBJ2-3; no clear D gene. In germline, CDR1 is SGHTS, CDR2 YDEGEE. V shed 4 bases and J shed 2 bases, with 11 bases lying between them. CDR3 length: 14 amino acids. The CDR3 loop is CASSITTATDTQYF. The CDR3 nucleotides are TGTGCCAGCAGCATAACTACGGCCACAGATACGCAGTATTTT.

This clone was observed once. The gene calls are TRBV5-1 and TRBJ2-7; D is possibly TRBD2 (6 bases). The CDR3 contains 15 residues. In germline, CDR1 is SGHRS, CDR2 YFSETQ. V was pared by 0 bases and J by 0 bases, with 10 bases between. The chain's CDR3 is CASSLEGSGSYEQYF. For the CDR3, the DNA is TGCGCCAGCAGCTTGGAGGGTAGCGGCTCCTACGAGCAGTACTTC.

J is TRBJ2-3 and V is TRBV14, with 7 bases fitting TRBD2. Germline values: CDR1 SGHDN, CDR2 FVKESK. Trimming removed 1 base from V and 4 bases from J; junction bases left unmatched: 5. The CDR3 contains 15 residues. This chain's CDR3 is CASSQVGRGADTQYF. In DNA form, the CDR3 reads TGTGCCAGCAGCCAAGTGGGGAGGGGCGCAGATACGCAGTATTTT.

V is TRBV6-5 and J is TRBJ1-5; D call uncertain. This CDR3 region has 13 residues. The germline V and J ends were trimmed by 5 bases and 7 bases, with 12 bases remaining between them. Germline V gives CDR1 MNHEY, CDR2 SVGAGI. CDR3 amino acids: CASSPKGGQPQHF. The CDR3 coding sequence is TGTGCCAGCAGTCCTAAGGGCGGGCAGCCCCAGCATTTT.

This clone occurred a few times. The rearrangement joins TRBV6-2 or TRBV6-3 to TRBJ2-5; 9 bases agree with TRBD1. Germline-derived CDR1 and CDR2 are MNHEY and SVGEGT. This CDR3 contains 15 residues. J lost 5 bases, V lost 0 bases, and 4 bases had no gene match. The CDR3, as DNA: TGTGCCAGCAGTTACTCGACAGGGGGTGGGGAGACCCAGTACTTC. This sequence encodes CASSYSTGGGETQYF.

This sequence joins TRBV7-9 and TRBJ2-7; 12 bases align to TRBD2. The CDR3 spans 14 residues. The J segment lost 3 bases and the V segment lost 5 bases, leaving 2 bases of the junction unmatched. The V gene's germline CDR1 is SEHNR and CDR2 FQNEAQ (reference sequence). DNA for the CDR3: TGTGCCAGCAGCCCGGGACTAGCGGGCTACGAGCAGTACTTC. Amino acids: CASSPGLAGYEQYF.

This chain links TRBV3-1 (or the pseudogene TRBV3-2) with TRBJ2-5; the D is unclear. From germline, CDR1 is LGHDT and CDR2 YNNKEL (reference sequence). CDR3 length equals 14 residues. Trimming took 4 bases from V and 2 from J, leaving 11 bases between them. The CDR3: CASSPHSLQETQYF. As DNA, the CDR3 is TGTGCCAGCAGCCCTCATTCCCTACAAGAGACCCAGTACTTC.

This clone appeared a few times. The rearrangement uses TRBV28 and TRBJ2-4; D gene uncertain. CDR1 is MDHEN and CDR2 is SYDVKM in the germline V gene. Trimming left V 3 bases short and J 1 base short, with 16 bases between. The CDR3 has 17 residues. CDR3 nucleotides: TGTGCCAGCAGTTTCGCTTTAGCAGCGCTTGCCAAAAACATTCAGTACTTC. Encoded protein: CASSFALAALAKNIQYF.

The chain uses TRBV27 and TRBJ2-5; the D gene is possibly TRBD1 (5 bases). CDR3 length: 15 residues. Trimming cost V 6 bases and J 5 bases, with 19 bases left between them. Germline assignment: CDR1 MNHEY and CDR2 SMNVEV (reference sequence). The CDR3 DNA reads TGTGCCAGCAGATTTGGCAGGGAACGTTGGGAGACCCAGTACTTC. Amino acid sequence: CASRFGRERWETQYF.

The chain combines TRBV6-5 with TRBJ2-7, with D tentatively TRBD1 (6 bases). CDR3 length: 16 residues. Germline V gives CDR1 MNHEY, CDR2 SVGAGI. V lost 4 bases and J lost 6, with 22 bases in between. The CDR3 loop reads CASSFGMVGLQGEQYF. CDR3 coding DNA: TGTGCCAGCAGTTTCGGAATGGTCGGGCTACAGGGCGAGCAGTACTTC.

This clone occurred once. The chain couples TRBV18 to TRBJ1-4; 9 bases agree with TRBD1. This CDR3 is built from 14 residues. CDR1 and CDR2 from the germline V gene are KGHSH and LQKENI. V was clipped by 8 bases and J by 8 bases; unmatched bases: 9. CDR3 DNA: TGTGCCAGCGCCAGGGACAGGGCTGGGGAAAAACTGTTTTTT. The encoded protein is CASARDRAGEKLFF.

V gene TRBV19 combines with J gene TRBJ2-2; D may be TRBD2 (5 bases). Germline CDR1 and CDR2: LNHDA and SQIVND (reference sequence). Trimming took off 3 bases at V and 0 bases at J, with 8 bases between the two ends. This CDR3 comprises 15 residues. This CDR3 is CASSIHGTNTGELFF. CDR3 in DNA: TGTGCCAGTAGTATTCACGGGACGAACACCGGGGAGCTGTTTTTT.

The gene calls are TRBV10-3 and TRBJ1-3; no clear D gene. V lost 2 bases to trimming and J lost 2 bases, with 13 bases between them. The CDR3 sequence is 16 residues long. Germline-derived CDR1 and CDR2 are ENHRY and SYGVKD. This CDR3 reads CAISEASGIPGNTIYF. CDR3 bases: TGTGCCATCAGTGAGGCATCCGGGATCCCTGGAAACACCATATATTTT.

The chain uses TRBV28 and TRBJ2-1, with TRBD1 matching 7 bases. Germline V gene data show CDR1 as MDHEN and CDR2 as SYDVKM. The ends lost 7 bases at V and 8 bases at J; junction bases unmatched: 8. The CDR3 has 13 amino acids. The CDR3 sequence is CASIADRADEQFF. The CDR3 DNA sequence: TGTGCCAGCATCGCCGACAGGGCAGATGAGCAGTTCTTC. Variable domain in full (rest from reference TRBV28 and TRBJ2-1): DVKVTQSSRYLVKRTGEKVFLECVQDMDHENMFWYRQDPGLGLRLIYFSYDVKMKEKGDIPEGYSVSREKKERFSLILESASTNQTSMYLCASIADRADEQFFGPGTRLTVL.

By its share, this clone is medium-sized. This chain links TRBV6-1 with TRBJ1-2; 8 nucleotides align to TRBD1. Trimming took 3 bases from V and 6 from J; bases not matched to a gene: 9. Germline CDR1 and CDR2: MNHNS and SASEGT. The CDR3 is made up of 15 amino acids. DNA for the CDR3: TGTGCCAGCAGTGACCTGACAGGGGAGTCCCATGGCTACACCTTC. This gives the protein CASSDLTGESHGYTF.